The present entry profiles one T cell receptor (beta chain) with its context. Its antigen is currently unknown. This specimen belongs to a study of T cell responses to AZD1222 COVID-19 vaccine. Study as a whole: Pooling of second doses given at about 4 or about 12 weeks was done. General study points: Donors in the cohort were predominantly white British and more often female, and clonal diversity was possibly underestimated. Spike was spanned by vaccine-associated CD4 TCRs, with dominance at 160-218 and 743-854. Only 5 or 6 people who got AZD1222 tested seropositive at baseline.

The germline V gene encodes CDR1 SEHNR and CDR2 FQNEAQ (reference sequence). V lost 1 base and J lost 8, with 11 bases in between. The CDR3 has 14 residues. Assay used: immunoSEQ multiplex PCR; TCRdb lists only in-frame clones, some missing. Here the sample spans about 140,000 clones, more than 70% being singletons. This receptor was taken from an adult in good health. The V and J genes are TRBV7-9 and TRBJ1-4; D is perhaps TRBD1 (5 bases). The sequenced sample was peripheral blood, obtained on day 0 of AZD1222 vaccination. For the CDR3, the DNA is TGTGCCAGCAGCTTAGTGAACCGGGACGAAAAACTGTTTTTT. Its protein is CASSLVNRDEKLFF.